One and the same sample provided the 21 T cell receptor beta chains below, sequenced in a study of cytomegalovirus exposure and HLA in healthy donors. Primers for the PCR totalled 60 Vbeta and 13 Jbeta. Generated by immunoSEQ multiplex PCR, the TCRdb table keeps only in-frame clones and is missing some. Among about 120,000 clones listed, around three quarters were seen once. The sample taken for sequencing was PBMCs. The source of these receptors is a woman in her forties in good health and CMV-seropositive.

V usage is TRBV7-2 and J usage is TRBJ2-5; D not resolved. In germline, CDR1 is SGHTA, CDR2 FQGNSA. The CDR3 has 13 residues. V shed 1 base and J shed 3 bases, with 6 bases lying between them. The CDR3 nucleotides read TGTGCCAGCAGCTTAGTCACAAAAGAGACCCAGTACTTC. Its protein product is CASSLVTKETQYF.

The chain links TRBV18 to TRBJ1-5; unclear D gene. Germline assignment: CDR1 KGHSH and CDR2 LQKENI. Trimming shortened V by 6 bases and J by 4 bases, and 10 bases separated the two germline ends. The CDR3 is 13 residues long. CDR3 sequence (DNA): TGTGCCAGCTCTTACGGGTCTAATCAGCCCCAGCATTTT. It yields the protein CASSYGSNQPQHF.

This chain uses TRBV6-5 with TRBJ1-5; 7 bases are a match to TRBD1. From germline, CDR1 is MNHEY and CDR2 SVGAGI. The CDR3 totals 15 residues. The junction had 7 bases not matched to a gene; V was cut back by 6 bases and J by 2 bases. Here the CDR3 DNA reads TGTGCCAGCAGGCCGACAGGGTTGGGCAATCAGCCCCAGCATTTT. Residues: CASRPTGLGNQPQHF.

The chain couples TRBV6-1 to TRBJ1-2; 7 nucleotides align to TRBD1. Germline values: CDR1 MNHNS, CDR2 SASEGT. The J segment lost 8 bases and the V segment lost 1 base, leaving 7 bases of the junction unmatched. The CDR3 sequence is 14 residues long. For the CDR3, the DNA is TGTGCCAGCAGTGAAGGAACAGGGGCGCGGGGCTACACCTTC. Protein product: CASSEGTGARGYTF.

The V and J genes are TRBV19 and TRBJ1-6, with TRBD1 matching 9 bases. The CDR3 spans 18 residues. Germline assignment: CDR1 LNHDA and CDR2 SQIVND (reference sequence). J gave up 9 bases and V 3 bases, and 15 bases lay outside the gene matches. As DNA, the CDR3 is TGTGCCAGTAGTATTAGAATGGGACAGGGTTTATCGGGTTCACCCCTCCACTTT. It translates to CASSIRMGQGLSGSPLHF.

This sequence joins TRBV7-3 and TRBJ1-2, with no clear D. There are 13 residues in the CDR3. The germline gives CDR1 SGHTA, CDR2 FQGTGA. The V gene lost 4 bases and the J gene lost 5 bases, with 11 bases spanning the gap. In nucleotides, the CDR3 is TGTGCCAGCAGCTCCGACCCGGGGTATGGCTACACCTTC. As protein: CASSSDPGYGYTF.

The V call is TRBV19, the J call TRBJ1-1, with a tentative D call TRBD1 (5 bases). CDR1 and CDR2 (germline): LNHDA, SQIVND (reference sequence). The CDR3 loop spans 14 amino acids. The V gene lost 5 bases and the J gene lost 1 base, with 11 bases spanning the gap. The CDR3: CASSVSTANTEAFF. As DNA, the CDR3 is TGTGCCAGTAGTGTATCGACAGCGAACACTGAAGCTTTCTTT.

This clone was recorded a few times. V usage is TRBV5-8 and J usage is TRBJ2-5; weak D call: TRBD2 (6 bases). Looked up from germline, CDR1 is SGHTS and CDR2 is YDEGEE. V was cut by 0 bases and J by 5 bases, with 11 bases left in between. The CDR3 has 14 residues. In DNA, the CDR3 is TGTGCCAGCAGCTTGGACGGGAGTCCGGAGACCCAGTACTTC. It yields the protein CASSLDGSPETQYF. Variable domain in full (rest from reference TRBV5-8 and TRBJ2-5): EAGVTQSPTHLIKTRGQQATLRCSPISGHTSVYWYQQALGLGLQFLLWYDEGEERNRGNFPPRFSGRQFPNYSSELNVNALELEDSALYLCASSLDGSPETQYFGPGTRLLVL.

Of note for this clone: An end of the junction differs from the germline gene, which may be a read error. Other DNA sequences of this sample code for an identical CDR3. The CDR3, as DNA: TGTGCCAGCAGCTTAGGCGACAGGGGGGAGAACACTGAAGCCTTCTTT. Its protein is CASSLGDRGENTEAFF. J is TRBJ1-1 and V is TRBV13; 9 nucleotides align to TRBD1. CDR3 length: 16 residues. Germline loops: CDR1 PRHDT, CDR2 FYEKMQ (reference sequence). The full variable domain, its missing parts supplied by reference TRBV13 and TRBJ1-1, is AAGVIQSPRHLIKEKRETATLKCYPIPRHDTVYWYQQGPGQDPQFLISFYEKMQSDKGSIPDRFSAQQFSDYHSELNMSSLELGDSALYFCASSLGDRGENTEAFFGQGTRLTVV.

This clone was found once. J is TRBJ1-5 and V is TRBV19; 12 nucleotides agree with TRBD1. The ends lost 8 bases at V and 6 bases at J; junction bases unmatched: 5. The CDR3 is made up of 14 amino acids. Germline CDR1 and CDR2: LNHDA and SQIVND (reference sequence). In nucleotides, the CDR3 is TGTGCCAGTGGCGGGACAGGGGGCTTTCAGCCCCAGCATTTT. Translating it yields CASGGTGGFQPQHF.

This chain links TRBV7-6 with TRBJ2-7; TRBD1 aligns across 7 bases. CDR3 length: 14 amino acids. CDR1 is SGHVS, CDR2 FNYEAQ, per germline. V gave up 5 bases and J gave up 5 bases; unmatched junction bases: 9. The chain's CDR3 is CASSTRQGEHEQYF. The CDR3 nucleotides read TGTGCCAGCAGCACCCGACAGGGAGAACACGAGCAGTACTTC. Variable domain in full (rest from reference TRBV7-6 and TRBJ2-7): GAGVSQSPRYKVTKRGQDVALRCDPISGHVSLYWYRQALGQGPEFLTYFNYEAQQDKSGLPNDRFSAERPEGSISTLTIQRTEQRDSAMYRCASSTRQGEHEQYFGPGTRLTVT.

V and J are TRBV7-2 and TRBJ1-6; D gene uncertain. V was cut by 1 base and J by 4 bases, with 5 bases left in between. The germline V gene encodes CDR1 SGHTA and CDR2 FQGNSA. There are 14 residues in the CDR3. The CDR3 nucleotides are TGTGCCAGCAGCTTAGGAGGGTATAATTCACCCCTCCACTTT. Translated, it gives CASSLGGYNSPLHF.

The CDR3 loop reads CASSYQDRGTDTQYF. The DNA of the CDR3 is TGTGCCAGCAGTTACCAGGACAGGGGGACAGATACGCAGTATTTT. The chain carries TRBV6-5 and TRBJ2-3, with 10 bases matching TRBD1. The V gene's germline CDR1 is MNHEY and CDR2 SVGAGI. The V gene end was trimmed by 2 bases and the J gene end by 3 bases; junction bases not matched to a gene: 2. The CDR3 spans 15 residues.

V gene TRBV5-4 combines with J gene TRBJ2-6; D gene ambiguous. V was pared by 2 bases and J by 0 bases, with 12 bases between. CDR1 SGHNT and CDR2 YYREEE come from the germline V gene (reference sequence). CDR3 length: 17 amino acids. CDR3 nucleotide sequence: TGTGCCAGCAGCTTACCCCTTGCGTCCTCTGGGGCCAACGTCCTGACTTTC. As protein: CASSLPLASSGANVLTF. The whole variable domain, remainder taken from reference TRBV5-4 and TRBJ2-6, is ETGVTQSPTHLIKTRGQQVTLRCSSQSGHNTVSWYQQALGQGPQFIFQYYREEENGRGNFPPRFSGLQFPNYSSELNVNALELDDSALYLCASSLPLASSGANVLTFGAGSRLTVL.

The chain has TRBV29-1 and TRBJ1-5; D ambiguous. V was pared by 3 bases and J by 5 bases, with 8 bases between. Germline values: CDR1 SQVTM, CDR2 ANQGSEA. This CDR3 spans 12 amino acids. The CDR3 region is CSVDSFDQPQHF. For the CDR3, the DNA is TGCAGCGTTGATTCTTTCGATCAGCCCCAGCATTTT.

This chain connects TRBV27 to TRBJ2-1, with TRBD2 matching over 12 bases. Germline CDR1 is MNHEY and CDR2 is SMNVEV (reference sequence). V dropped 5 bases and J dropped 9; count of bases not matched to a gene: 5. CDR3 length: 14 amino acids. CDR3 amino acids: CASSSLAGGIEQFF. CDR3 nucleotide sequence: TGTGCCAGCAGTAGTCTAGCGGGAGGGATTGAGCAGTTCTTC.

V and J are TRBV2 and TRBJ1-3; 9 bases align to TRBD1. Trimming at V came to 2 bases and at J to 10 bases, leaving 9 bases not matched to a gene. The CDR3 has 15 amino acids. Germline CDR1 reads SNHLY; CDR2 reads FYNNEI. The CDR3 sequence is CASSERTGVVGTIYF. CDR3 bases: TGTGCCAGCAGTGAAAGGACAGGGGTGGTTGGAACCATATATTTT.

This CDR3 reads CATSRDPGDVTEAFF. The CDR3 DNA is TGTGCCACCAGCAGAGATCCGGGGGACGTCACTGAAGCTTTCTTT. V usage is TRBV15 and J usage is TRBJ1-1; tentatively, D is TRBD1 (5 bases). Germline lookup yields CDR1 LNHNV and CDR2 YYDKDF (reference sequence). This CDR3 contains 15 residues. Trimming cost V 0 bases and J 4 bases, with 12 bases left between them.

This clone was counted once. The V call is TRBV23-1, the J call TRBJ1-6; D is unresolved. TRBV23-1 is recorded as an ORF, its role being uncertain. V was trimmed by 3 bases and J by 6 bases, leaving 12 bases between them. The CDR3 consists of 15 residues. The CDR3 nucleotides are TGCGCCAGCAGTCACGGATTGAGGATTAATTCACCCCTCCACTTT. This gives the protein CASSHGLRINSPLHF.

The chain recombines TRBV6-6 with TRBJ2-3, with 13 bases matching TRBD2. CDR1 MNHNY and CDR2 SVGAGI come from the germline V gene (reference sequence). This CDR3 has 16 residues. J was trimmed by 6 bases and V by 4 bases; bases with no gene match: 7. CDR3: CASSSLGLAGADTQYF. CDR3 bases: TGTGCCAGCAGTTCCCTCGGACTAGCGGGAGCGGATACGCAGTATTTT.

This rearrangement joins TRBV9 to TRBJ2-1; 8 bases line up with TRBD2. Germline values: CDR1 SGDLS, CDR2 YYNGEE. The CDR3 contains 17 residues. Trimming removed 4 bases from V and 0 bases from J; junction bases left unmatched: 9. Here the CDR3 DNA reads TGTGCCAGCAGCCCAACTAGCGGCATGAGCTCCTACAATGAGCAGTTCTTC. This gives the protein CASSPTSGMSSYNEQFF.